These 4 T cell receptor beta chains originate from one sample sequenced in a study of read filtering for tumor transcriptome and immune sequencing. Molecular barcoded adaptors covering alpha/delta and beta/gamma chains were used on about 0.4 ug RNA. TCRdb reanalysed the reads using MiXCR and keeps one entry per CDR3 protein. This sample yields over 15,000 distinct CDR3 sequences, of which less than 25% are seen a single time; nearly 25% belongs to the top ten. The sample comprised a population of CD138-negative cells sorted from bone marrow. Receptors were obtained from a donor aged 40 or older with multiple myeloma.

The sample holds many counts of this clonotype. The chain couples TRBV6-5 to TRBJ2-7; 7 bases are shared with TRBD1. V was clipped by 5 bases and J by 9 bases; unmatched bases: 7. CDR3 length: 12 amino acids. Germline CDR1 is MNHEY and CDR2 is SVGAGI. DNA for the CDR3: TGTGCCAGCAGTCCGGACAGGAACCTGCAGTACTTC. Translating gives CASSPDRNLQYF.

This clonotype was seen a handful of times. The V call is TRBV4-3, the J call TRBJ2-2; 16 positions agree with TRBD2. The CDR3 has 17 amino acids. Germline CDR1 reads LGHNA; CDR2 reads YSLEER. V gave up 3 bases and J gave up 5 bases; unmatched junction bases: 3. CDR3 nucleotide sequence: TGCGCCAGCAGCCAGGGGACTAGCGGGAGGGGGACCGGGGAGCTGTTTTTT. Translation: CASSQGTSGRGTGELFF.

Turning to this clonotype: Because the CDR3 is missing its conserved closing phenylalanine or tryptophan, this is likely a read error. V usage is TRBV4-2 and J usage is TRBJ1-5; no reliable D call. Germline CDR1 and CDR2: LGHNA and YNFKEQ. Trimming removed 1 base from V and 2 bases from J, with 18 bases in between. The CDR3 runs 18 residues. CDR3 sequence: CASSQGSSGPQGNQPQHL. CDR3 coding DNA: TGTGCCAGCAGCCAAGGGTCTTCAGGACCACAAGGCAATCAGCCCCAGCATCTT.

This clonotype has just a few counts. The chain is built from TRBV7-8 and TRBJ2-7; 10 bases line up with TRBD2. This CDR3 is 17 amino acids long. The V gene end was trimmed by 5 bases and the J gene end by 2 bases; junction bases not matched to a gene: 12. Germline V gives CDR1 SGHVS, CDR2 FQNEAQ. The CDR3 sequence: CASSVTSSGSPTYEQYF. The CDR3 region has the DNA TGTGCCAGCAGCGTGACCTCTAGCGGGAGTCCCACCTACGAGCAGTACTTC. The entire variable domain, with the rest obtained from reference TRBV7-8 and TRBJ2-7, is as follows: GAGVSQSPRYKVAKRGQDVALRCDPISGHVSLFWYQQALGQGPEFLTYFQNEAQLDKSGLPSDRFFAERPEGSVSTLKIQRTQQEDSAVYLCASSVTSSGSPTYEQYFGPGTRLTVT.